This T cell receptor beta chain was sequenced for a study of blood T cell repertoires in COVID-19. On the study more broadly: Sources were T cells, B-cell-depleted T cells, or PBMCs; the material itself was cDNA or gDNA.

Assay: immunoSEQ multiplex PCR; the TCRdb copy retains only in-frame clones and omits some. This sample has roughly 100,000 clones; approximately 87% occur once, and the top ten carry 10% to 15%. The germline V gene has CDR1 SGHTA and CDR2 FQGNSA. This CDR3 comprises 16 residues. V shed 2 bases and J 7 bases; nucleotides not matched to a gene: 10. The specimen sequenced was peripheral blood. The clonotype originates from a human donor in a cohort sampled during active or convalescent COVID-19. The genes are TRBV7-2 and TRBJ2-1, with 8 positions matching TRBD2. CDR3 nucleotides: TGTGCCAGCAGCTTAAGGGGTAGCGGGGTTGGGAATGAGCAGTTCTTC. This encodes CASSLRGSGVGNEQFF.